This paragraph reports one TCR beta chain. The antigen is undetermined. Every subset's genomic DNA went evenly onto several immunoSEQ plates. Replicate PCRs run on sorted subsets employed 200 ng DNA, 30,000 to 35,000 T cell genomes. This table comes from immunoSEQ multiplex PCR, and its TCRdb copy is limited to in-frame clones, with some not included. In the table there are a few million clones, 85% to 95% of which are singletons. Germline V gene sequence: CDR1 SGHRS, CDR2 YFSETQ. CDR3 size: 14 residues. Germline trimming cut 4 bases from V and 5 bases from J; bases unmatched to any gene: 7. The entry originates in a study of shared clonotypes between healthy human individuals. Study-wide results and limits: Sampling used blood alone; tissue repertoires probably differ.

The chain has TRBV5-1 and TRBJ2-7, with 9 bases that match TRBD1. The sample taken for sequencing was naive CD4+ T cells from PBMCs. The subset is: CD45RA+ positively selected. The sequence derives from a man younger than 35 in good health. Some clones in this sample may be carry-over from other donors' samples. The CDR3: CASSQSTGGDEQYF. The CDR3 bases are TGCGCCAGCAGCCAATCGACAGGGGGGGACGAGCAGTACTTC.